A single sample is the source of the 24 T cell receptor beta chains below, sequenced in a study of cytomegalovirus exposure and HLA in healthy donors listed by TCRdb under 2017. Libraries were built with the immunoSEQ multiplex PCR assay. For the multiplex PCR, a mixture combining 60 forward primers for TCR Vbeta segments and 13 reverse primers for TCR Jbeta segments was used. TCRdb took this table from immuneACCESS and kept in-frame rearrangements with V and J called. Such tables lack part of the clones; where checked against another copy, unresolved V genes explain under half of the gap, and the rest is unexplained. In this sample the table shows roughly 100,000 clones, 69% of which occur a single time. The ten biggest clones cover around 3.5% of the sample. Sequencing was done on a sample of PBMCs. These receptors came from a man in his thirties or forties in good health and CMV-seronegative.

This chain connects TRBV4-3 to TRBJ1-4; 8 bases align to TRBD1. The CDR3 runs 16 residues. V was clipped by 0 bases and J by 11 bases; unmatched bases: 11. Germline CDR1 is LGHNA and CDR2 is YSLEER. The CDR3 DNA is TGCGCCAGCAGCCAAGAGGTGGCTGACAGGGGTCGGAAACTGTTTTTT. The encoded protein is CASSQEVADRGRKLFF.

This chain joins TRBV7-2 and TRBJ2-7; 14 bases agree with TRBD2. Trimming at V came to 1 base and at J to 3 bases, leaving 5 bases not matched to a gene. The germline V gene encodes CDR1 SGHTA and CDR2 FQGNSA. The CDR3 extends over 17 amino acids. CDR3 nucleotide sequence: TGTGCCAGCAGCTTAGGGACTAGCGGGAGGAGAATCTACGAGCAGTACTTC. The encoded protein is CASSLGTSGRRIYEQYF.

The rearrangement links TRBV14 to TRBJ2-1; no clear D. V lost 0 bases and J 12 bases, leaving 18 bases between the germline ends. The CDR3 is made up of 15 amino acids. Germline V gene lookup returns CDR1 SGHDN and CDR2 FVKESK. CDR3 DNA: TGTGCCAGCAGCCAAGAAGCGACTGTCCCAGTGAGGCAGTTCTTC. Protein: CASSQEATVPVRQFF. The full variable domain, rest sourced from reference TRBV14 and TRBJ2-1, is EAGVTQFPSHSVIEKGQTVTLRCDPISGHDNLYWYRRVMGKEIKFLLHFVKESKQDESGMPNNRFLAERTGGTYSTLKVQPAELEDSGVYFCASSQEATVPVRQFFGPGTRLTVL.

V gene TRBV21-1 combines with J gene TRBJ1-1. TRBV21-1 is flagged as a pseudogene. The CDR3 totals 14 residues. CDR3 nucleotides: TGTGCCAGCAGCCGCGGGCGGTTGAACACTGAAGCTTTCTTT. It yields the protein CASSRGRLNTEAFF.

The rearrangement links TRBV4-3 to TRBJ2-7, with D maybe TRBD1 (6 bases). This CDR3 has 15 amino acids. V lost 3 bases and J 1 base, leaving 13 bases between the germline ends. Germline V gives CDR1 LGHNA, CDR2 YSLEER. The CDR3 bases are TGCGCCAGCAGCCAGGCCCTACAGGGATCCTACGAGCAGTACTTC. Protein sequence: CASSQALQGSYEQYF.

The rearrangement joins TRBV9 to TRBJ1-3; D remains ambiguous. The CDR3 is 13 amino acids. Deletions cut 0 bases from V and 9 bases from J, with 10 bases between. From germline, CDR1 is SGDLS and CDR2 YYNGEE. CDR3 residues: CASSVESGGTIYF. The CDR3 DNA is TGTGCCAGCAGCGTAGAGTCAGGAGGCACCATATATTTT.

The gene calls are TRBV18 and TRBJ2-7, with D unclear. V was trimmed by 1 base and J by 2 bases, leaving 9 bases between them. The germline V gene encodes CDR1 KGHSH and CDR2 LQKENI. The CDR3 has 14 residues. Here the CDR3 reads CASSPLDNPYEQYF. The CDR3 bases are TGTGCCAGCTCACCACTCGACAACCCCTACGAGCAGTACTTC.

This clone was picked up a small number of times. The chain couples TRBV7-2 to TRBJ2-1; 7 bases are shared with TRBD1. V lost 1 base, J lost 3 bases, and 12 bases stayed unmatched. CDR1 SGHTA and CDR2 FQGNSA come from the germline V gene. The CDR3 sequence is 18 residues long. The CDR3 coding sequence is TGTGCCAGCAGCTTAGTGCCCACAACAGGGGTCGGCTACAATGAGCAGTTCTTC. Translated: CASSLVPTTGVGYNEQFF.

This clone appeared a few times. This chain joins TRBV4-3 and TRBJ2-1; D remains ambiguous. CDR3 size: 15 residues. Germline V CDR1 and CDR2: LGHNA, YSLEER. The germline V and J ends were trimmed by 1 base and 1 base, with 8 bases remaining between them. DNA for the CDR3: TGCGCCAGCAGCCAAGTTAGTACTTCCTACAATGAGCAGTTCTTC. As protein: CASSQVSTSYNEQFF.

Here the CDR3 reads CASSSPPNEQFF. Here the CDR3 DNA reads TGCGCCAGCAGCTCCCCTCCGAATGAGCAGTTCTTC. This chain connects TRBV5-1 to TRBJ2-1; D not certain. Germline values: CDR1 SGHRS, CDR2 YFSETQ. V lost 3 bases and J lost 7, with 8 bases in between. The CDR3 loop spans 12 amino acids.

This clone occurred a few times. Different DNA sequences within this sample yield the same CDR3. J is TRBJ1-3 and V is TRBV5-1; 9 bases align to TRBD1. CDR3 length: 15 amino acids. Germline loops: CDR1 SGHRS, CDR2 YFSETQ. V shed 3 bases and J 0 bases; nucleotides not matched to a gene: 1. The chain's CDR3 is CASSSTGGSGNTIYF. The DNA for the CDR3 is TGCGCCAGCAGCTCGACAGGGGGCTCTGGAAACACCATATATTTT.

This clone was seen a handful of times. V usage is TRBV7-2 and J usage is TRBJ1-2; TRBD1 is a possible D gene (6 bases). The CDR3 consists of 14 residues. V was shortened by 1 base and J by 4 bases, with 10 bases between the two germline ends. CDR1 SGHTA and CDR2 FQGNSA come from the germline V gene. The CDR3 loop reads CASSLGEGGYGYTF. CDR3 coding DNA: TGTGCCAGCAGCTTAGGGGAAGGGGGCTATGGCTACACCTTC.

V is TRBV5-4 and J is TRBJ1-2; 7 nucleotides align to TRBD1. The V segment lost 4 bases and the J segment 8 bases; nucleotides outside the gene matches: 11. CDR1 and CDR2 from the germline V gene are SGHNT and YYREEE (reference sequence). The CDR3 covers 14 residues. CDR3 in amino acids: CASSAGQPLEGYTF. CDR3 in DNA: TGTGCCAGCAGCGCGGGACAGCCCCTTGAGGGCTACACCTTC. The full variable domain, rest sourced from reference TRBV5-4 and TRBJ1-2, is ETGVTQSPTHLIKTRGQQVTLRCSSQSGHNTVSWYQQALGQGPQFIFQYYREEENGRGNFPPRFSGLQFPNYSSELNVNALELDDSALYLCASSAGQPLEGYTFGSGTRLTVV.

The V call is TRBV11-3, the J call TRBJ1-1; the D is unclear. The germline V gene encodes CDR1 SGHNT and CDR2 YENEEA. This CDR3 region has 16 residues. V dropped 0 bases and J dropped 4 bases, with 15 bases sitting between them. The CDR3 nucleotides read TGTGCCAGCAGCTTAGACGGCCAAGTTGGACTCACTGAAGCTTTCTTT. Translated, it gives CASSLDGQVGLTEAFF.

The V and J genes are TRBV2 and TRBJ2-2; TRBD1 matches at 8 bases. Germline V gives CDR1 SNHLY, CDR2 FYNNEI. V dropped 7 bases and J dropped 5; count of bases not matched to a gene: 6. The CDR3 consists of 14 residues. The CDR3 loop reads CASNPDRGTGELFF. The CDR3 DNA reads TGTGCCAGCAACCCCGACAGGGGTACCGGGGAGCTGTTTTTT.

This chain uses TRBV19 with TRBJ1-5, with D possibly matching TRBD1 (5 bases). From germline, CDR1 is LNHDA and CDR2 SQIVND (reference sequence). V was clipped by 5 bases and J by 7 bases, with 15 bases between them. CDR3 size: 14 residues. DNA for the CDR3: TGTGCCAGTAGTTCAACTCAGGGTTGGCAGCCCCAGCATTTT. Translated, it gives CASSSTQGWQPQHF.

The chain is built from TRBV5-6 and TRBJ1-5, with D possibly being TRBD1 (5 bases). CDR1 and CDR2 (germline): SGHDT, YYEEEE. The CDR3 contains 14 residues. Between the trimmed V and J ends, which lost 6 bases and 11 bases, there was a span of 21 bases. The CDR3 nucleotides read TGTGCCAGCAATAAGGGACTCGAGCAATTTGCCCAGCATTTT. Its translation: CASNKGLEQFAQHF.

This clone counts as large (0.1 to 1%). Other DNA sequences from this sample encode an identical CDR3 as well. The V call is TRBV7-9, the J call TRBJ1-1; D may be TRBD1 (6 bases). Trimming shortened V by 10 bases and J by 1 base, and 13 bases separated the two germline ends. The CDR3 has 13 residues. Germline CDR1 SEHNR, CDR2 FQNEAQ (reference sequence). The CDR3 is CATRPGENTEAFF. For the CDR3, the DNA is TGTGCCACTCGGCCAGGGGAGAACACTGAAGCTTTCTTT.

This chain links TRBV11-2 with TRBJ2-7; 13 bases are a match to TRBD2. The CDR3 is 17 amino acids. Trimming removed 0 bases from V and 3 bases from J; junction bases left unmatched: 5. Germline CDR1 is SGHAT and CDR2 is FQNNGV. CDR3 in amino acids: CASSLDSRTSGSYEQYF. The CDR3 bases are TGTGCCAGCAGCTTAGATTCTCGGACTAGCGGGAGCTACGAGCAGTACTTC.

V usage is TRBV15 and J usage is TRBJ2-3, with 7 bases aligning to TRBD1. This CDR3 has 16 amino acids. Germline CDR1 and CDR2: LNHNV and YYDKDF (reference sequence). The V and J ends lost 3 bases and 3 bases, in that order; junction bases with no gene match: 9. CDR3 loop: CATSSQTGMRTDTQYF. The CDR3 region has the DNA TGTGCCACCAGCAGCCAGACAGGGATGAGGACAGATACGCAGTATTTT.

This clone was detected a few times. The rearrangement joins TRBV5-4 to TRBJ1-4; D perhaps matches TRBD1 (6 bases). The CDR3 sequence is 16 residues long. The germline V gene has CDR1 SGHNT and CDR2 YYREEE (reference sequence). Trimming shortened V by 2 bases and J by 4 bases, and 15 bases separated the two germline ends. The CDR3, as DNA: TGTGCCAGCAGCTTTGGCCGGGGGGCCTTTAATGAAAAACTGTTTTTT. Protein product: CASSFGRGAFNEKLFF. The full variable domain, rest sourced from reference TRBV5-4 and TRBJ1-4, is ETGVTQSPTHLIKTRGQQVTLRCSSQSGHNTVSWYQQALGQGPQFIFQYYREEENGRGNFPPRFSGLQFPNYSSELNVNALELDDSALYLCASSFGRGAFNEKLFFGSGTQLSVL.

The chain uses TRBV21-1 and TRBJ1-4; the table names TRBD1, a call not compared with the DNA. TRBV21-1 is a recognized pseudogene. This CDR3 is 19 amino acids long. The chain's CDR3 is CASSKTRTGLGSGNEKLFF. The DNA for the CDR3 is TGTGCCAGCAGCAAAACCCGGACAGGGTTGGGGTCGGGTAATGAAAAACTGTTTTTT.

V usage is TRBV7-2 and J usage is TRBJ2-7; 8 nucleotides align to TRBD1. This CDR3 region has 14 residues. V gave up 5 bases and J gave up 6 bases; unmatched junction bases: 9. Germline lookup yields CDR1 SGHTA and CDR2 FQGNSA. The DNA of the CDR3 is TGTGCCAGCAGCCATCGACAGGGGCTTAGCGAGCAGTACTTC. Its translation: CASSHRQGLSEQYF.

Note on this clone: An end of the junction differs from the germline gene, which may be a read error. The chain employs TRBV4-3 and TRBJ2-6, with 8 bases aligning to TRBD1. Germline CDR1 and CDR2: LGHNA and YSLEER. The CDR3 consists of 21 residues. DNA of the CDR3: TGCGCCAGCAGCCAAGAAGGGGACAGGCGGCCCCTCCGCTCTGGGGCCAACGGCCTGACTTTC. As protein: CASSQEGDRRPLRSGANGLTF.